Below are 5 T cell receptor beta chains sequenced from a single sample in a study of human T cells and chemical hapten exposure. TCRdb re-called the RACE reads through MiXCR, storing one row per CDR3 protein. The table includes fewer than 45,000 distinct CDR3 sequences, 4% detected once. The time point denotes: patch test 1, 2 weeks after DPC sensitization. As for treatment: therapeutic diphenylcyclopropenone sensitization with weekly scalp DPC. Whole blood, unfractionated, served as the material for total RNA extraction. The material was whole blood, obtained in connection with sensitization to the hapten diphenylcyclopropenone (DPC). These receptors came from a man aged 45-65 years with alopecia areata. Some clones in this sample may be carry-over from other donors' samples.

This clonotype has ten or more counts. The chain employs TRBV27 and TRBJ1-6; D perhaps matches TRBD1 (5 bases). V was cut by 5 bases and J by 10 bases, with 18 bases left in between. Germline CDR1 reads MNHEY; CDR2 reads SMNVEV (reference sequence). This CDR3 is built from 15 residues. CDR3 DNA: TGTGCCAGCAGTCCCACCCCAGTCAGGGCCTCACCCCTCCACTTT. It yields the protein CASSPTPVRASPLHF.

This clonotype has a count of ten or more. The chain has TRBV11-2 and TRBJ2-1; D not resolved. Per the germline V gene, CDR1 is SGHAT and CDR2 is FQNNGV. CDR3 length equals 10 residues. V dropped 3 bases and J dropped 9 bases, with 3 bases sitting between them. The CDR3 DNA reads TGTGCCAGCAGCTTTACTGAGCAGTTCTTC. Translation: CASSFTEQFF.

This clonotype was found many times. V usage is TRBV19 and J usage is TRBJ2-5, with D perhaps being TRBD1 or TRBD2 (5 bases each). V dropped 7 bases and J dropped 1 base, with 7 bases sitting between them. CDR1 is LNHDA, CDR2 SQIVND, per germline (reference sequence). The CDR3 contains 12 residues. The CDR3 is CASTGTQETQYF. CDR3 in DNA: TGTGCCAGTACGGGGACCCAAGAGACCCAGTACTTC.

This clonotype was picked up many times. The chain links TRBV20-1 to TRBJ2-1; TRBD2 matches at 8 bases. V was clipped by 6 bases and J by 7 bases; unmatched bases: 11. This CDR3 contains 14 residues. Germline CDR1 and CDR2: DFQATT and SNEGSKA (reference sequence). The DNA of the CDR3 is TGCAGTGCCCGGGTGTTAGCGGGGAAAAATGAGCAGTTCTTC. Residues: CSARVLAGKNEQFF.

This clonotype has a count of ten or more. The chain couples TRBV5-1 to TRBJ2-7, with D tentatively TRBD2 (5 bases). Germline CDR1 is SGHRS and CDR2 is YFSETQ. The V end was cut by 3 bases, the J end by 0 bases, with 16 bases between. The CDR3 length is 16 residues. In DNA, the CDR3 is TGCGCCAGCAGCTACTACCAAGCGGCCTCCTCCTACGAGCAGTACTTC. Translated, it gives CASSYYQAASSYEQYF.